The 20 T cell receptor beta chains reported below all come from one sample, sequenced in a study of shared clonotypes between healthy human individuals. Generated by immunoSEQ multiplex PCR, the TCRdb table keeps only in-frame clones and is missing some. The sample includes some 500,000 clones, roughly 95% of them seen just once. The sequenced material came from naive CD4+ T cells sorted from blood. Subset: CD45RA+ positively selected. The receptor set was obtained from a woman aged 25 to 39 in good health.

This clone was observed once. The genes are TRBV28 and TRBJ2-5; 11 bases map to TRBD2. The germline gives CDR1 MDHEN, CDR2 SYDVKM. The V gene end was trimmed by 5 bases and the J gene end by 4 bases; junction bases not matched to a gene: 6. There are 15 residues in the CDR3. The CDR3 coding sequence is TGTGCCAGCAGTCCCCCGGGACTAGCGGCAGAGACCCAGTACTTC. Protein product: CASSPPGLAAETQYF. Full variable domain (remainder filled in from reference TRBV28 and TRBJ2-5): DVKVTQSSRYLVKRTGEKVFLECVQDMDHENMFWYRQDPGLGLRLIYFSYDVKMKEKGDIPEGYSVSREKKERFSLILESASTNQTSMYLCASSPPGLAAETQYFGPGTRLLVL.

CDR3 sequence reads: CASSGRGSYNEQFF. The CDR3 DNA reads TGTGCCAGCAGCGGACGGGGCTCCTACAATGAGCAGTTCTTC. The J gene is TRBJ2-1, the V gene TRBV6-5; D is possibly TRBD2 (5 bases). CDR1 and CDR2 from the germline V gene are MNHEY and SVGAGI. Trimming stripped 6 bases from V and 0 bases from J, with 9 bases between. The CDR3 extends over 14 amino acids.

V usage is TRBV30 and J usage is TRBJ2-1, with 7 bases aligning to TRBD1. This CDR3 spans 12 amino acids. Germline values: CDR1 GTSNPN, CDR2 SVGIG (reference sequence). The V segment lost 3 bases and the J segment 8 bases; nucleotides outside the gene matches: 4. CDR3 sequence reads: CAWRRTGDEQFF. The CDR3 DNA sequence: TGTGCCTGGAGAAGGACAGGTGATGAGCAGTTCTTC.

The chain couples TRBV28 to TRBJ1-5; D not resolved. This CDR3 has 14 residues. Germline lookup yields CDR1 MDHEN and CDR2 SYDVKM. V was clipped by 3 bases and J by 9 bases, with 15 bases between them. This CDR3 is CASSLGLEGWPQHF. CDR3 in DNA: TGTGCCAGCAGTTTGGGCCTGGAGGGCTGGCCCCAGCATTTT.

The gene calls are TRBV5-1 and TRBJ2-2, with 10 bases lining up with TRBD1. Trimming cost V 3 bases and J 3 bases; bases outside gene matches: 5. This CDR3 region has 16 residues. Germline V gene sequence: CDR1 SGHRS, CDR2 YFSETQ. This CDR3 is CASSWAGTGDTGELFF. The DNA of the CDR3 is TGCGCCAGCAGCTGGGCCGGGACAGGGGACACCGGGGAGCTGTTTTTT.

This rearrangement joins TRBV28 to TRBJ1-4; maybe TRBD1 (6 bases). Germline V lookup: CDR1 MDHEN, CDR2 SYDVKM. There are 17 residues in the CDR3. V was pared by 3 bases and J by 7 bases, with 21 bases between. The CDR3 DNA reads as TGTGCCAGCAGTTTGTTGGGACTGGGGGGAGGGGGTGAAAAACTGTTTTTT. The encoded protein is CASSLLGLGGGGEKLFF.

The CDR3 loop reads CASRIRTPNSNQPQHF. CDR3 DNA sequence: TGTGCCAGCAGGATCAGGACTCCAAATAGCAATCAGCCCCAGCATTTT. This chain connects TRBV6-6 to TRBJ1-5; no clear D gene. V shed 6 bases and J shed 0 bases, with 15 bases lying between them. The germline CDR1 and CDR2 sequences are MNHNY and SVGAGI (reference sequence). The CDR3 length is 16 residues.

The genes are TRBV29-1 and TRBJ2-7; maybe TRBD2 (6 bases). V lost 0 bases to trimming and J lost 6 bases, with 15 bases between them. The germline CDR1 and CDR2 sequences are SQVTM and ANQGSEA. This CDR3 comprises 14 residues. CDR3 nucleotides: TGCAGCGTTGAAGAAGTGAGCGGGCAGAGCGAGCAGTACTTC. Residues: CSVEEVSGQSEQYF.

The chain couples TRBV19 to TRBJ1-5; 8 bases match TRBD1. CDR1 and CDR2 (germline): LNHDA, SQIVND (reference sequence). The CDR3 loop spans 13 amino acids. The J segment lost 7 bases and the V segment lost 9 bases, leaving 8 bases of the junction unmatched. The CDR3 sequence is CASNDRGAQPQHF. CDR3 DNA sequence: TGTGCCAGCAATGACAGGGGAGCCCAGCCCCAGCATTTT.

This chain uses TRBV6-1 with TRBJ1-1, with D tentatively TRBD1 (6 bases). This CDR3 spans 14 amino acids. Looked up from germline, CDR1 is MNHNS and CDR2 is SASEGT. Trimming took off 6 bases at V and 7 bases at J, with 18 bases between the two ends. DNA of the CDR3: TGTGCCAGCAGGATACGTGGGGACACCCGTGAAGCTTTCTTT. Its translation: CASRIRGDTREAFF.

The chain has TRBV29-1 and TRBJ2-2, with 9 bases fitting TRBD1. With 5 bases clipped from V and 6 bases from J, the junction kept 7 bases outside the gene matches. CDR3 length: 14 amino acids. Germline V gene data show CDR1 as SQVTM and CDR2 as ANQGSEA. As DNA, the CDR3 is TGCAGCGTTCCGAGACAGGGGGTTCCCGGGGAGCTGTTTTTT. This gives the protein CSVPRQGVPGELFF.

Of note for this clone: One junction end disagrees with the germline gene, perhaps due to a read error. This chain joins TRBV7-9 and TRBJ2-1; a possible D gene is TRBD1 (5 bases). The germline gives CDR1 SEHNR, CDR2 FQNEAQ (reference sequence). This CDR3 is 16 amino acids long. CDR3 loop: CASSASLRVSHNEQFF. The CDR3 DNA follows: TGTGCCAGCAGCGCCTCACTCAGGGTCTCCCACAATGAGCAGTTCTTC.

In this sample, this clone turned up once. The rearrangement joins TRBV6-6 to TRBJ2-2, with 8 nucleotides matching TRBD1. The CDR3 totals 15 residues. Unmatched junction bases numbered 2, after V lost 0 bases and J lost 5 bases. CDR1 and CDR2 from the germline V gene are MNHNY and SVGAGI (reference sequence). The CDR3 DNA is TGTGCCAGCAGTTACTCTGGACAGGGAACCGGGGAGCTGTTTTTT. Protein sequence: CASSYSGQGTGELFF.

A single count supports this clone. J is TRBJ1-1 and V is TRBV10-3; a weak D match, TRBD1 (5 bases). This CDR3 has 15 residues. Trimming removed 0 bases at V and 10 bases at J, with 18 bases between. Germline CDR1 and CDR2: ENHRY and SYGVKD. CDR3 nucleotides: TGTGCCATCAGTGAGTCGTCACCGACGTACAGGTCAGCTTTCTTT. Residues: CAISESSPTYRSAFF.

This chain links TRBV29-1 with TRBJ2-5; 7 nucleotides agree with TRBD1. CDR1 is SQVTM and CDR2 is ANQGSEA in the germline V gene. The CDR3 is 15 residues long. V lost 1 base, J lost 5 bases, and 10 bases stayed unmatched. The CDR3 reads CSVEGQGGNLETQYF. CDR3 DNA: TGCAGCGTTGAAGGACAGGGTGGAAATTTGGAGACCCAGTACTTC.

With respect to this clone: Other nucleotide sequences from this sample produce the same CDR3. The chain joins TRBV7-2 to TRBJ2-1, with 11 bases matching TRBD2. Unmatched junction bases numbered 4, after V lost 4 bases and J lost 5 bases. The length of the CDR3 is 15 residues. The germline V gene has CDR1 SGHTA and CDR2 FQGNSA. CDR3 in amino acids: CASSSRLAGNNEQFF. CDR3 DNA: TGTGCCAGCAGCTCCCGACTAGCGGGAAACAATGAGCAGTTCTTC.

The rearrangement uses TRBV19 and TRBJ2-3; TRBD2 aligns across 9 bases. The CDR3 covers 18 residues. With V trimmed by 7 bases and J by 5 bases, 19 bases remained unmatched. Germline V gives CDR1 LNHDA, CDR2 SQIVND (reference sequence). In nucleotides, the CDR3 is TGTGCCAGTACCCTAGCGGGGAGCTGGAGGGCCCGGAGAGATACGCAGTATTTT. This gives the protein CASTLAGSWRARRDTQYF. Together with reference TRBV19 and TRBJ2-3, the CDR3 gives the full variable domain: DGGITQSPKYLFRKEGQNVTLSCEQNLNHDAMYWYRQDPGQGLRLIYYSQIVNDFQKGDIAEGYSVSREKKESFPLTVTSAQKNPTAFYLCASTLAGSWRARRDTQYFGPGTRLTVL.

The rearrangement joins TRBV29-1 to TRBJ2-1; TRBD2 aligns across 8 bases. Germline V CDR1 and CDR2: SQVTM, ANQGSEA. V trimming: 4 bases; J trimming: 0 bases; junction bases outside the gene matches: 2. The CDR3 contains 14 residues. CDR3 DNA: TGCAGCGTTGCTCGGGGGGGCTCCTACAATGAGCAGTTCTTC. This sequence encodes CSVARGGSYNEQFF.

The J gene is TRBJ2-3, the V gene TRBV7-9; D is possibly TRBD1 or TRBD2 (5 bases each). CDR1 SEHNR and CDR2 FQNEAQ come from the germline V gene (reference sequence). V was clipped by 0 bases and J by 2 bases, with 15 bases between them. This CDR3 is 17 amino acids long. The CDR3 spells CASSLAWDGRYTDTQYF. In DNA, the CDR3 is TGTGCCAGCAGCTTAGCTTGGGACGGCCGATACACAGATACGCAGTATTTT.

The CDR3: CASCLAGRSYNEQFF. The DNA for the CDR3 is TGTGCCAGCTGTCTAGCGGGTCGCTCCTACAATGAGCAGTTCTTC. The J gene is TRBJ2-1, the V gene TRBV5-6; 8 positions match TRBD2. CDR3 length equals 15 residues. Germline lookup yields CDR1 SGHDT and CDR2 YYEEEE. V was clipped by 7 bases and J by 0 bases; unmatched bases: 6.